The present T cell receptor (beta chain) was sequenced within a study of beta chain features in type 1 diabetes. Once sorted, every population was more than 95% pure. A note on this clone: Its target is unknown.

Of the isolated RNA, all was reverse transcribed, and so the sequenced material was expressed TCRB transcripts. Sequencing used immunoSEQ multiplex PCR; TCRdb keeps in-frame clones, though not all of them. The sample gives about 370,000 clones, around 15% of which show up once; roughly 0.017% is in the top ten. General study findings and limits: A cDNA-based sequencing approach could over-represent cells with high TCR expression. VDJ junctions sequenced from type 1 diabetes patients showed fewer insertions and more deletions. Among patients, naive, central memory and Treg TCRB repertoires appeared more similar than among healthy donors.

CDR3 size: 15 residues. CDR1 and CDR2 from the germline V gene are LNHDA and SQIVND (reference sequence). V gave up 7 bases and J gave up 4 bases; unmatched junction bases: 8. Sequenced input: naive CD4+ T cells from blood. The chain links TRBV19 to TRBJ2-2, with 8 bases that match TRBD1. This sequence was found in a woman aged 18-30 years in good health. The CDR3 is CASIRTGMTTGELFF. Written as DNA, the CDR3 is TGTGCCAGTATAAGGACAGGGATGACCACCGGGGAGCTGTTTTTT.